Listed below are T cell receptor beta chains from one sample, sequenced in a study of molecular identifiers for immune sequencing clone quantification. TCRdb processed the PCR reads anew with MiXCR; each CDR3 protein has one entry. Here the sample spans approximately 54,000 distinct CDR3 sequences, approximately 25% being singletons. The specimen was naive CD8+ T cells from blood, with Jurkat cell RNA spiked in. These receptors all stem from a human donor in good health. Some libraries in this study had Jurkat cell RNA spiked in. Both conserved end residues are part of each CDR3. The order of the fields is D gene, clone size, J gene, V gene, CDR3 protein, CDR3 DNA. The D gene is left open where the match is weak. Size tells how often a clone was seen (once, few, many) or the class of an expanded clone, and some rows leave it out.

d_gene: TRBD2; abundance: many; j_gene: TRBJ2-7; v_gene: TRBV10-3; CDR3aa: CAISAPGTSGVQYF; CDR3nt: TGTGCCATCAGTGCGCCCGGGACTAGCGGGGTGCAGTACTTC
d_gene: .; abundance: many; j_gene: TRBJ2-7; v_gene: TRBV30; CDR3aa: CAWSVSIERYEQYF; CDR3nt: TGTGCCTGGAGTGTCTCTATAGAAAGGTACGAGCAGTACTTC
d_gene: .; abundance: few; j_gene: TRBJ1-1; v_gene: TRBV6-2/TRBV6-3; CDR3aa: CASQGSMNTEAFF; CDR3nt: TGTGCCAGCCAGGGGTCCATGAACACTGAAGCTTTCTTT
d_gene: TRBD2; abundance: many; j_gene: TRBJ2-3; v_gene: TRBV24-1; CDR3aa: CATSDTTAGTSTDTQYF; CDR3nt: TGTGCCACCAGTGATACCACAGCGGGGACTAGCACAGATACGCAGTATTTT
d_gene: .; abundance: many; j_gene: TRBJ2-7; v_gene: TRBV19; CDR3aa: CASSIGGTHSYEQYF; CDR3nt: TGTGCCAGTAGTATTGGCGGGACCCACTCCTACGAGCAGTACTTC
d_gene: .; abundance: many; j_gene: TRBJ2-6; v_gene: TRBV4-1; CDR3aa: CASSQEPSSGANVLTF; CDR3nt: TGCGCCAGCAGCCAAGAGCCAAGCTCTGGGGCCAACGTCCTGACTTTC
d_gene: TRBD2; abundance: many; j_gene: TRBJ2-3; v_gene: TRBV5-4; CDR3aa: CASSPDFSGGADGTDTQYF; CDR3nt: TGTGCCAGCAGCCCAGACTTTAGCGGGGGGGCTGACGGGACAGATACGCAGTATTTT
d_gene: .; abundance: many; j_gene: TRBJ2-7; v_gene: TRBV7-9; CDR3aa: CASSLAIEVNSYEQYF; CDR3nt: TGTGCCAGCAGCTTAGCCATAGAAGTTAACTCCTACGAGCAGTACTTC
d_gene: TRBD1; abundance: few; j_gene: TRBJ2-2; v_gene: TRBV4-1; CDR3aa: CASSQTTGGTGELFF; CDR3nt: TGCGCCAGCAGCCAGACGACAGGGGGTACCGGGGAGCTGTTTTTT
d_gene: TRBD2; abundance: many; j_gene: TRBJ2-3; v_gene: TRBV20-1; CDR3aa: CSARDPAGGPTDTQYF; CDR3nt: TGCAGTGCTAGAGATCCAGCGGGGGGCCCCACAGATACGCAGTATTTT
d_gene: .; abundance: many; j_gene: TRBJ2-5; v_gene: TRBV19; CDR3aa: CASSFFGNGYETQYF; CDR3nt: TGTGCCAGTAGTTTCTTCGGGAACGGCTATGAGACCCAGTACTTC
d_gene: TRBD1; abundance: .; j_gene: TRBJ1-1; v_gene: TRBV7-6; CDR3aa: CASSSIFGQGDTEAFF; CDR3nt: TGTGCCAGCAGCTCCATCTTTGGACAGGGAGATACTGAAGCTTTCTTT
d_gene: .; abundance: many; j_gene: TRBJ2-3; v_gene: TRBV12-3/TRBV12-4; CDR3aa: CASSFLADNPSTDTQYF; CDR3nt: TGTGCCAGCAGTTTTCTGGCCGACAATCCTAGCACAGATACGCAGTATTTT
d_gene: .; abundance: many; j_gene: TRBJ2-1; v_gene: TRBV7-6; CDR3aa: CASSLVRAREQFF; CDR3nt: TGTGCCAGCAGCTTAGTTAGGGCCCGAGAGCAGTTCTTC
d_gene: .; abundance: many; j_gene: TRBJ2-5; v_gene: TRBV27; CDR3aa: CASGWGRKETQYF; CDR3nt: TGTGCCAGCGGTTGGGGGCGGAAAGAGACCCAGTACTTC
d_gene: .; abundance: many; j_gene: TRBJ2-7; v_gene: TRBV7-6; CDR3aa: CASIRPPGFMAGRGPVASGLEQYF; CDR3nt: TGTGCCAGCATCCGACCCCCTGGTTTTATGGCGGGCAGGGGGCCGGTCGCTAGCGGTCTAGAGCAGTACTTC
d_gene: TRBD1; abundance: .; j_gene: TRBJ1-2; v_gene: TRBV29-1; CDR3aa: CSVEGGTGINYGYTF; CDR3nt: TGCAGCGTTGAAGGAGGGACAGGGATTAACTATGGCTACACCTTC
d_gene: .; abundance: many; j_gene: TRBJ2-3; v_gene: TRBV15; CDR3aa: CATSRDMTLTATDTQYF; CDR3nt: TGTGCCACCAGCAGAGACATGACCCTGACTGCCACAGATACGCAGTATTTT
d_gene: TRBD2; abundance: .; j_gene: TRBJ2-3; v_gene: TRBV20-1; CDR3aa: CSAREPGTSRTPAARYF; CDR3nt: TGCAGTGCTAGAGAACCCGGGACTAGCCGTACCCCGGCAGCGCGGTATTTT
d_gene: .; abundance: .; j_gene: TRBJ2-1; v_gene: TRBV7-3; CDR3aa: CASSQGVGSYNEQFF; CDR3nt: TGTGCCAGCAGCCAGGGAGTGGGGAGTTACAATGAGCAGTTCTTC
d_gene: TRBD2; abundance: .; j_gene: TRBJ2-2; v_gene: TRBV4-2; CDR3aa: CASRREREGRIGELFF; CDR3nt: TGTGCCAGCAGACGAGAGCGGGAGGGCCGGATCGGGGAGCTGTTTTTT
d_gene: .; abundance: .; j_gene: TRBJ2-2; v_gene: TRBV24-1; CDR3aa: CATSDLFTGELFF; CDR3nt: TGTGCCACCAGTGATCTGTTCACCGGGGAGCTGTTTTTT
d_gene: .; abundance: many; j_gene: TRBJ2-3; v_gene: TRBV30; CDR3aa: CAWTLGAESTDTQYF; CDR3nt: TGTGCCTGGACCTTAGGAGCGGAGAGCACAGATACGCAGTATTTT
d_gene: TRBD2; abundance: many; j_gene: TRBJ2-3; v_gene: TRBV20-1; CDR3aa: CSARDRGTSARSDTQYF; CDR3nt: TGCAGTGCTAGAGATCGAGGGACTAGCGCTAGGTCAGATACGCAGTATTTT
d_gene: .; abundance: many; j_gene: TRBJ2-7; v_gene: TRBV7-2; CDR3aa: CASSPRSQGSYEQYF; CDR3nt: TGTGCCAGCAGCCCTCGGAGTCAGGGCTCCTACGAGCAGTACTTC
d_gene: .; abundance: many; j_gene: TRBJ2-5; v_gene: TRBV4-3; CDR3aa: CASSQDLSAGETQYF; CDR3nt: TGCGCCAGCAGCCAAGATCTTAGCGCTGGAGAGACCCAGTACTTC
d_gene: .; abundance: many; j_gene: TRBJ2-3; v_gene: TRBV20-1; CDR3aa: CSAREVLSTDTQYF; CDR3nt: TGCAGTGCTAGAGAAGTGCTCAGCACAGATACGCAGTATTTT
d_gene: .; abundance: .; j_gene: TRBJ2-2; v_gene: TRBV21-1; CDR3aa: CASEHRGPTGELFF; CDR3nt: TGTGCCAGCGAGCACAGGGGTCCCACCGGGGAGCTGTTTTTT
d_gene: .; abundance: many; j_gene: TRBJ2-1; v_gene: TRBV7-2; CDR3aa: CASSQGPSSYNEQFF; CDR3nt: TGTGCCAGCAGCCAAGGCCCCAGCTCCTACAATGAGCAGTTCTTC
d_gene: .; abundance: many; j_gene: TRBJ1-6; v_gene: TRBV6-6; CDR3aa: CASRSPDSYNSPLHF; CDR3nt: TGTGCCAGCAGATCCCCAGACAGTTATAATTCACCCCTCCACTTT
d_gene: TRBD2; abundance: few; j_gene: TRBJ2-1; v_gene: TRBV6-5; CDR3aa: CASSYRTSGRNEQFF; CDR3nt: TGTGCCAGCAGTTACCGGACTAGCGGGAGAAACGAGCAGTTCTTC
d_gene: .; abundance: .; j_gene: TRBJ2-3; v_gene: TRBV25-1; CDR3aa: CASRGFDDHFTDTQYF; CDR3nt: TGTGCCAGCAGGGGATTCGACGATCACTTCACAGATACGCAGTATTTT
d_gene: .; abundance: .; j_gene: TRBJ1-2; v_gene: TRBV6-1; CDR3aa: CASSATGGGYTF; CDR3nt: TGTGCCAGCAGTGCGACAGGAGGCGGCTACACCTTC
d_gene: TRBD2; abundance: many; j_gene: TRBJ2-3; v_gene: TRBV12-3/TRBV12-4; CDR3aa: CASSPLAGADTQYF; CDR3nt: TGTGCCAGCAGTCCTCTAGCGGGAGCAGATACGCAGTATTTT
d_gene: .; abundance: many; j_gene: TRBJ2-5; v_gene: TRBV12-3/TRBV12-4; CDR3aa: CASSLELAGQETQYF; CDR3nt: TGTGCCAGCAGTTTAGAGCTGGCAGGGCAAGAGACCCAGTACTTC
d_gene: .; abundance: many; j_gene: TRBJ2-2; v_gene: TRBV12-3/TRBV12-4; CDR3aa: CASRFLSWGNTGELFF; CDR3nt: TGTGCCAGCAGATTCCTGTCGTGGGGGAACACCGGGGAGCTGTTTTTT
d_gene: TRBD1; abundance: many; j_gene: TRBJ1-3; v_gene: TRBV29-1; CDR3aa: CSAFTGGYGNTIYF; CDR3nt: TGCAGCGCATTCACAGGGGGCTACGGAAACACCATATATTTT
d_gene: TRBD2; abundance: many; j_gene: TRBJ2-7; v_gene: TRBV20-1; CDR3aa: CSASTSEPYEQYF; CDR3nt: TGCAGTGCGAGCACTAGCGAACCCTACGAGCAGTACTTC
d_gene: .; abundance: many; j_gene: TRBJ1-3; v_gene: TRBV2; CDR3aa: CARERSGNTIYF; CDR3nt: TGTGCCAGAGAGCGGTCTGGAAACACCATATATTTT
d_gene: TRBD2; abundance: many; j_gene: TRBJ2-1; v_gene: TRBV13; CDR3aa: CASSLGREAQFF; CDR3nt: TGTGCCAGCAGCTTAGGCCGGGAGGCGCAGTTCTTC
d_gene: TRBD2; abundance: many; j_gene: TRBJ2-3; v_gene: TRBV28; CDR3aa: CASSSLAGGGVGFLDTQYF; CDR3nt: TGTGCCAGCAGTTCCCTAGCGGGAGGCGGGGTCGGTTTTTTAGATACGCAGTATTTT
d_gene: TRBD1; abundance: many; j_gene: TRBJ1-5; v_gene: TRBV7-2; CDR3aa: CASSLHRGSNQPQHF; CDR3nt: TGTGCCAGCAGCCTACACAGGGGAAGCAATCAGCCCCAGCATTTT
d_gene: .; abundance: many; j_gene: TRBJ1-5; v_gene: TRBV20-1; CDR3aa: CSARDTGYQPQHF; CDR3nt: TGCAGTGCTAGGGACACAGGGTATCAGCCCCAGCATTTT
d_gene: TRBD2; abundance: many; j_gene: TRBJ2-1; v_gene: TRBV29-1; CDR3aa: CSVEVGIAGVGEQFF; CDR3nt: TGCAGCGTTGAAGTGGGGATAGCGGGAGTTGGTGAGCAGTTCTTC
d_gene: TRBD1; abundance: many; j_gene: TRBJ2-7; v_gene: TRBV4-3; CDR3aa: CASSQGTGVTYEQYF; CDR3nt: TGCGCCAGCAGCCAAGGGACAGGGGTTACCTACGAGCAGTACTTC
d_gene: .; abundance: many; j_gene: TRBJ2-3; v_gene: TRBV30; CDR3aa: CAWTITGTTDTQYF; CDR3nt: TGTGCCTGGACCATTACGGGGACGACAGATACGCAGTATTTT
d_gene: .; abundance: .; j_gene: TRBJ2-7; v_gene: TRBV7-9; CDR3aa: CASSSWTDLAYEQYF; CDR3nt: TGTGCCAGCAGCTCCTGGACAGACTTAGCCTACGAGCAGTACTTC
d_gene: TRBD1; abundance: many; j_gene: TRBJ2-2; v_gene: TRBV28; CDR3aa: CASSSEDRGRTGELFF; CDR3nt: TGTGCCAGCAGTTCAGAGGACAGGGGAAGGACCGGGGAGCTGTTTTTT
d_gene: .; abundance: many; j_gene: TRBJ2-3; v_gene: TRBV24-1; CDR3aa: CATSGDWSTDTQYF; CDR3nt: TGTGCCACCAGTGGAGACTGGAGCACAGATACGCAGTATTTT
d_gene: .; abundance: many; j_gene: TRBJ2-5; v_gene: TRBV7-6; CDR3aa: CASSLSSGIQQETQYF; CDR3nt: TGTGCCAGCAGCTTATCGTCCGGAATACAACAAGAGACCCAGTACTTC
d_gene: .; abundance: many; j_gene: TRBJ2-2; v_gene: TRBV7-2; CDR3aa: CASSLGFRSGELFF; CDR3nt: TGTGCCAGCAGCTTGGGCTTTCGGTCCGGGGAGCTGTTTTTT
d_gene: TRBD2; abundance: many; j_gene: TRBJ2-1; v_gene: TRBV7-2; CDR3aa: CASSPVAGSSYNEQFF; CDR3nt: TGTGCCAGCAGCCCAGTAGCGGGTAGCTCCTACAATGAGCAGTTCTTC
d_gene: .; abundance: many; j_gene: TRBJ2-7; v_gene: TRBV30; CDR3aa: CAWGPVSYEQYF; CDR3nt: TGTGCCTGGGGACCAGTCTCCTACGAGCAGTACTTC
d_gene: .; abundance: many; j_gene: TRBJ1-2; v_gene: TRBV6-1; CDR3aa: CASSLYYGYTF; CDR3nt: TGTGCCAGCAGCTTGTACTATGGCTACACCTTC
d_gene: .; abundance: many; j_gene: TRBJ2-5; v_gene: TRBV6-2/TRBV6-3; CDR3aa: CASSPPGSQETQYF; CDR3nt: TGTGCCAGCAGTCCTCCCGGGTCTCAAGAGACCCAGTACTTC
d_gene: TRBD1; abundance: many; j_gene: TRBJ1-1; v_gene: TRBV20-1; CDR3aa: CSVRTGVHTEAFF; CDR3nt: TGCAGTGTAAGGACAGGGGTTCACACTGAAGCTTTCTTT
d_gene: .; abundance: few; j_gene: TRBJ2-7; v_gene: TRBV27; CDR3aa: CARGRTLGYEQYF; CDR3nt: TGTGCCAGGGGCAGGACGTTAGGGTACGAGCAGTACTTC
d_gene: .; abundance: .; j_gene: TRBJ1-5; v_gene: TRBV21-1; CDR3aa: CACRTTGTGGRQPQHF; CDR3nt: TGTGCCTGCAGAACCACCGGGACAGGGGGCCGGCAGCCCCAGCATTTT
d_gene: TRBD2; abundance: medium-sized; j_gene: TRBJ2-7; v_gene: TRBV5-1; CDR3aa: CASSPPGGYEQYF; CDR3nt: TGCGCCAGCAGCCCCCCGGGAGGCTACGAGCAGTACTTC
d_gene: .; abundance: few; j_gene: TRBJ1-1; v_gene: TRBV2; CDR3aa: CASSDGVGGANTEAFF; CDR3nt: TGTGCCAGCAGTGACGGGGTTGGGGGGGCAAACACTGAAGCTTTCTTT